The 30 T cell receptor beta chains listed next were all sequenced from one sample in a study of blood T cell repertoires in COVID-19. This table comes from immunoSEQ multiplex PCR, and its TCRdb copy is limited to in-frame clones, with some not included. The sample includes 65,000 to 75,000 clones, around 90% of them seen just once. The sample consisted of peripheral blood. The receptors stem from a man in his fifties with acute or convalescent COVID-19.

The chain links TRBV11-2 to TRBJ2-7, with TRBD1 matching over 7 bases. CDR3 size: 13 residues. V shed 4 bases and J 6 bases; nucleotides not matched to a gene: 6. Germline CDR1 and CDR2: SGHAT and FQNNGV. CDR3 coding DNA: TGTGCCAGCAGCTCGGGACAGCTAACCGAGCAGTACGTC. Translating gives CASSSGQLTEQYV.

The rearrangement links TRBV7-2 to TRBJ2-3; the match to TRBD2 covers 8 bases. Germline V gives CDR1 SGHTA, CDR2 FQGNSA. Germline trimming cut 5 bases from V and 5 bases from J; bases unmatched to any gene: 12. The CDR3 sequence is 16 residues long. The CDR3 loop is CASSPGRLALGDTQYF. The CDR3 DNA sequence: TGTGCCAGCAGCCCAGGGCGACTAGCGCTGGGAGATACGCAGTATTTT.

The chain couples TRBV25-1 to TRBJ2-7, with TRBD1 matching over 9 bases. CDR3 length: 15 amino acids. CDR1 is MGHDK, CDR2 SYGVNS, per germline. V shed 3 bases and J 7 bases; nucleotides not matched to a gene: 10. This chain's CDR3 is CASSEPGQGIGEQYF. CDR3 coding DNA: TGTGCCAGCAGTGAGCCCGGACAGGGGATAGGGGAGCAGTACTTC.

This chain links TRBV9 with TRBJ2-3, with TRBD2 matching 10 bases. The V and J ends lost 2 bases and 5 bases, in that order; junction bases with no gene match: 14. Germline CDR1 and CDR2: SGDLS and YYNGEE. The CDR3 runs 18 residues. Written as DNA, the CDR3 is TGTGCCAGCAGCGTTCGAGCGGGGGGGCCTTATTCGCAAGATACGCAGTATTTT. This sequence encodes CASSVRAGGPYSQDTQYF.

The chain links TRBV5-1 to TRBJ1-5; TRBD1 aligns across 7 bases. CDR1 SGHRS and CDR2 YFSETQ come from the germline V gene. The CDR3 is 16 amino acids. Unmatched junction bases numbered 6, after V lost 1 base and J lost 2 bases. This CDR3 reads CASSLLGGAGNQPQHF. The CDR3, as DNA: TGCGCCAGCAGCTTGCTAGGGGGCGCGGGCAATCAGCCCCAGCATTTT.

This clone was counted between two and nine times. The rearrangement joins TRBV7-4 to TRBJ2-7; TRBD1 agrees at 8 bases. This CDR3 contains 17 residues. The germline CDR1 and CDR2 sequences are SGHVT and SQSDAQ. The V segment lost 4 bases and the J segment 5 bases; nucleotides outside the gene matches: 16. The CDR3 reads CASSYRGSDREVHEQYV. CDR3 DNA sequence: TGTGCCAGCAGCTATAGGGGGTCGGACAGGGAAGTTCACGAGCAGTACGTC.

The chain is built from TRBV13 and TRBJ2-7; D might be TRBD2 (5 bases). The length of the CDR3 is 15 residues. With 2 bases removed from V and 2 bases from J, the gap between germline ends came to 13 bases. CDR1 PRHDT and CDR2 FYEKMQ come from the germline V gene (reference sequence). CDR3 DNA: TGTGCCAGCAGCTTACCCCGGGGTGGTCCCTACGAGCAGTACTTC. This sequence encodes CASSLPRGGPYEQYF.

The chain links TRBV30 to TRBJ2-2, with D perhaps matching TRBD2 (7 bases). This CDR3 contains 15 residues. Germline V CDR1 and CDR2: GTSNPN, SVGIG (reference sequence). The germline V and J ends were trimmed by 0 bases and 7 bases, with 15 bases remaining between them. The CDR3 region is CAWSVLAGANGELFF. The CDR3 bases are TGTGCCTGGAGTGTATTGGCGGGGGCGAACGGGGAGCTGTTTTTT.

The chain recombines TRBV9 with TRBJ1-5; D not certain. The V gene's germline CDR1 is SGDLS and CDR2 YYNGEE. V was cut by 0 bases and J by 5 bases, with 6 bases left in between. The CDR3 extends over 13 amino acids. The CDR3 nucleotides are TGTGCCAGCAGCGTAGACTCTTATCAGCCCCAGCATTTT. Protein: CASSVDSYQPQHF.

The chain recombines TRBV7-2 with TRBJ2-7; the D gene is possibly TRBD2 (6 bases). This CDR3 comprises 14 residues. V was trimmed by 1 base and J by 5 bases, leaving 12 bases between them. Germline CDR1 is SGHTA and CDR2 is FQGNSA. CDR3 in amino acids: CASSLVGGPHEQYF. CDR3 sequence (DNA): TGTGCCAGCAGCTTAGTAGGAGGGCCCCACGAGCAGTACTTC.

The gene calls are TRBV14 and TRBJ1-2; no definite D call. With 4 bases removed from V and 1 base from J, the gap between germline ends came to 10 bases. The CDR3 loop spans 14 amino acids. CDR1 and CDR2 from the germline V gene are SGHDN and FVKESK. CDR3 sequence reads: CASSRTTVNYGYTF. The CDR3 DNA is TGTGCCAGCAGCCGAACAACAGTTAACTATGGCTACACCTTC.

The genes are TRBV11-2 and TRBJ1-3, with a weak D call TRBD1 (5 bases). The CDR3 contains 15 residues. Germline V gene sequence: CDR1 SGHAT, CDR2 FQNNGV. V was shortened by 4 bases and J by 4 bases, with 14 bases between the two germline ends. CDR3 DNA sequence: TGTGCCAGCAGCTCATTCAGGGCCACAGGAAACACCATATATTTT. This codes for CASSSFRATGNTIYF. Supplemented by reference TRBV11-2 and TRBJ1-3, the full variable domain reads EAGVAQSPRYKIIEKRQSVAFWCNPISGHATLYWYQQILGQGPKLLIQFQNNGVVDDSQLPKDRFSAERLKGVDSTLKIQPAKLEDSAVYLCASSSFRATGNTIYFGEGSWLTVV.

The chain recombines TRBV28 with TRBJ2-1, with 8 bases aligning to TRBD1. The CDR3 totals 16 residues. Trimming cost V 6 bases and J 0 bases; bases outside gene matches: 7. The germline V gene encodes CDR1 MDHEN and CDR2 SYDVKM. The CDR3 here is CASSPSTGVSYNEQFF. DNA of the CDR3: TGTGCCAGCAGCCCGTCGACAGGGGTCTCCTACAATGAGCAGTTCTTC.

The CDR3 loop reads CASSFHRDREKLFF. DNA of the CDR3: TGTGCCAGCAGTTTCCACAGGGACCGTGAAAAACTGTTTTTT. The chain employs TRBV28 and TRBJ1-4; D is perhaps TRBD1 (6 bases). The length of the CDR3 is 14 residues. Between the trimmed V and J ends, which lost 3 bases and 7 bases, there was a span of 12 bases. Germline V gene data show CDR1 as MDHEN and CDR2 as SYDVKM. The full variable domain, completed using reference TRBV28 and TRBJ1-4, is DVKVTQSSRYLVKRTGEKVFLECVQDMDHENMFWYRQDPGLGLRLIYFSYDVKMKEKGDIPEGYSVSREKKERFSLILESASTNQTSMYLCASSFHRDREKLFFGSGTQLSVL.

This chain links TRBV29-1 with TRBJ2-2; D is unresolved. Germline loops: CDR1 SQVTM, CDR2 ANQGSEA. V was cut by 6 bases and J by 0 bases, with 8 bases left in between. The CDR3 is 13 residues long. This CDR3 reads CSVETPNTGELFF. CDR3 coding DNA: TGCAGCGTCGAAACACCGAACACCGGGGAGCTGTTTTTT.

This chain uses TRBV7-9 with TRBJ2-1; D is perhaps TRBD1 (6 bases). The CDR3 has 14 residues. The V end was cut by 3 bases, the J end by 7 bases, with 13 bases between. In germline, CDR1 is SEHNR, CDR2 FQNEAQ (reference sequence). The CDR3 DNA is TGTGCCAGCAGCTTGGCACAGGGACGAAATGAGCAGTTCTTC. It yields the protein CASSLAQGRNEQFF. The full variable domain, with the rest looked up from reference TRBV7-9 and TRBJ2-1, is DTGVSQNPRHKITKRGQNVTFRCDPISEHNRLYWYRQTLGQGPEFLTYFQNEAQLEKSRLLSDRFSAERPKGSFSTLEIQRTEQGDSAMYLCASSLAQGRNEQFFGPGTRLTVL.

The V gene is TRBV5-5, the J gene TRBJ2-5, with D perhaps TRBD2 (6 bases). V was shortened by 7 bases and J by 4 bases, with 17 bases between the two germline ends. From germline, CDR1 is SGHKS and CDR2 YYEKEE (reference sequence). The CDR3 sequence is 14 residues long. The CDR3 region has the DNA TGTGCCAGCCACGAGGGAGGCGGTCGAGAGACCCAGTACTTC. Residues: CASHEGGGRETQYF.

This rearrangement joins TRBV5-8 to TRBJ2-5; TRBD2 aligns across 8 bases. V lost 0 bases to trimming and J lost 5 bases; unmatched junction nucleotides: 3. CDR1 and CDR2 (germline): SGHTS, YDEGEE. This CDR3 is 14 amino acids long. The CDR3 here is CASSLEAGDETQYF. The CDR3, as DNA: TGTGCCAGCAGCTTGGAAGCGGGGGATGAGACCCAGTACTTC.

The chain combines TRBV28 with TRBJ2-7; no definite D call. There are 12 residues in the CDR3. The V gene lost 5 bases and the J gene lost 4 bases, with 9 bases spanning the gap. The germline gives CDR1 MDHEN, CDR2 SYDVKM. CDR3: CASSPRTYEQYV. In DNA form, the CDR3 reads TGTGCCAGCAGTCCTCGAACTTACGAGCAGTACGTC.

The chain recombines TRBV6-1 with TRBJ1-5; D may be TRBD1 (5 bases). Germline lookup yields CDR1 MNHNS and CDR2 SASEGT. Deletions cut 2 bases from V and 4 bases from J, with 9 bases between. The CDR3 totals 14 residues. The CDR3 loop reads CASSESRGNQPQHF. CDR3 nucleotides: TGTGCCAGCAGTGAATCTCGGGGGAATCAGCCCCAGCATTTT.

This clone was observed once. The V call is TRBV7-9, the J call TRBJ1-5, with a possible D match to TRBD1 (5 bases). Trimming removed 6 bases at V and 6 bases at J, with 9 bases between. Germline CDR1 SEHNR, CDR2 FQNEAQ (reference sequence). The CDR3 consists of 12 residues. CDR3 sequence (DNA): TGTGCCAGCAGTCGGGGGGGTCAGCCCCAGCATTTT. Its translation: CASSRGGQPQHF.

The chain is built from TRBV28 and TRBJ1-2; no definite D call. CDR3 length: 16 amino acids. The V end lost 5 bases, the J end lost 7 bases, and 23 bases lay between the germline ends. Germline loops: CDR1 MDHEN, CDR2 SYDVKM. The CDR3 region is CASSRRPTIPDFGYTF. In nucleotides, the CDR3 is TGTGCCAGCAGTAGGCGGCCCACCATTCCCGACTTTGGCTACACCTTC.

The chain couples TRBV27 to TRBJ1-6, with no clear D. The CDR3 contains 14 residues. V lost 8 bases and J lost 0, with 8 bases in between. Germline V gives CDR1 MNHEY, CDR2 SMNVEV (reference sequence). CDR3 nucleotide sequence: TGTGCCAGCCGACTCAGCTCCTATAATTCACCCCTCCACTTT. Its translation: CASRLSSYNSPLHF.

The chain uses TRBV27 and TRBJ2-3; D gene unclear. Germline lookup yields CDR1 MNHEY and CDR2 SMNVEV (reference sequence). There are 15 residues in the CDR3. V gave up 2 bases and J gave up 5 bases, with 14 bases separating them. CDR3 in amino acids: CASSLSPPRGDTQYF. The CDR3 DNA reads as TGTGCCAGCAGTTTAAGCCCCCCCCGAGGAGATACGCAGTATTTT.

This sequence joins TRBV27 and TRBJ2-1; TRBD2 agrees at 7 bases. This CDR3 contains 13 residues. V was clipped by 2 bases and J by 7 bases; unmatched bases: 2. Germline values: CDR1 MNHEY, CDR2 SMNVEV (reference sequence). CDR3 in DNA: TGTGCCAGCAGTTTAAACGGGAGGAATGAGCAGTTCTTC. Translation: CASSLNGRNEQFF.

The V and J genes are TRBV19 and TRBJ1-3; D gene uncertain. V lost 7 bases to trimming and J lost 3 bases, with 16 bases between them. CDR3 length equals 15 residues. CDR1 LNHDA and CDR2 SQIVND come from the germline V gene (reference sequence). In DNA form, the CDR3 reads TGTGCCAGTACCGCTATGGTTTTGAGTGGAAACACCATATATTTT. Its translation: CASTAMVLSGNTIYF.

This chain joins TRBV6-6 and TRBJ2-6; 11 bases align to TRBD1. Per germline, CDR1 MNHNY and CDR2 SVGAGI (reference sequence). This CDR3 has 19 residues. The V segment lost 5 bases and the J segment 0 bases; nucleotides outside the gene matches: 9. The CDR3 DNA follows: TGTGCCAGCAGTCACCTCCCCGGGACAGGGGGCTCTGGGGCCAACGTCCTGACTTTC. Translation gives CASSHLPGTGGSGANVLTF.

The rearrangement links TRBV7-9 to TRBJ2-2, with D hard to call. The CDR3 runs 13 residues. Between the trimmed V and J ends, which lost 8 bases and 2 bases, there was a span of 9 bases. Germline assignment: CDR1 SEHNR and CDR2 FQNEAQ (reference sequence). The CDR3 sequence: CASRTANTGELFF. CDR3 nucleotide sequence: TGTGCCAGCCGAACTGCTAACACCGGGGAGCTGTTTTTT.

V usage is TRBV11-2 and J usage is TRBJ1-2, with 7 bases that match TRBD1. CDR1 SGHAT and CDR2 FQNNGV come from the germline V gene. The J segment lost 6 bases and the V segment lost 5 bases, leaving 3 bases of the junction unmatched. The CDR3 spans 12 residues. CDR3 nucleotide sequence: TGTGCCAGCAGCCGGACAGGAGATGGCTACACCTTC. Its translation is CASSRTGDGYTF.

The V call is TRBV18, the J call TRBJ2-1, with 8 nucleotides matching TRBD1. The ends lost 3 bases at V and 4 bases at J; junction bases unmatched: 2. The germline gives CDR1 KGHSH, CDR2 LQKENI. The CDR3 runs 14 residues. In DNA form, the CDR3 reads TGTGCCAGCTCACCCCGGGACAGGTACAATGAGCAGTTCTTC. Its translation: CASSPRDRYNEQFF.